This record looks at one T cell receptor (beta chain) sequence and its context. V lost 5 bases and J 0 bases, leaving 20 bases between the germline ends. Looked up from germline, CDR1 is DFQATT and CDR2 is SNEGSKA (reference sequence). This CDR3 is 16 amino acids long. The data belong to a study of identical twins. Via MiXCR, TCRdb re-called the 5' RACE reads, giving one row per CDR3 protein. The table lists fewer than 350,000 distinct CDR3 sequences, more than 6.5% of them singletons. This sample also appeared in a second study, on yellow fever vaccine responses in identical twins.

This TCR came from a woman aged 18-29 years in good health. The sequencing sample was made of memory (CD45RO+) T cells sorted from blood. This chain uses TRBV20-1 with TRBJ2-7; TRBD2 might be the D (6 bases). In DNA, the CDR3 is TGCAGTGCTGCCAGATCAGGAGGGGCGGCCTCCTACGAGCAGTACTTC. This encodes CSAARSGGAASYEQYF.